This T cell receptor (beta chain) stems from a study of blood T cells in healthy people across ages. Findings and caveats of the study: Donors of long life had a larger count of naive CD4+ cells and greater diversity than aged donors. No one knew whether donors had CMV, which possibly confounded expanded clonotype changes.

V lost 6 bases and J 7 bases, leaving 18 bases between the germline ends. The CDR3 is 14 amino acids. Per the germline V gene, CDR1 is MGHDK and CDR2 is SYGVNS. The table lists this clonotype with many counts. The antigen is unknown. A J-beta primer mix and a sample-barcoded 5' primer were used in a second PCR of roughly 6 to 11 cycles. Every sample gave at least 3 million paired-end reads containing CDR3. TCRdb used MiXCR to reprocess the 5' RACE reads, holding one entry per CDR3 protein. Of hundreds of thousands of distinct CDR3 sequences listed, less than 60% are singletons. This TCR came from a man older than 75 in good health. Sequenced sample: blood. This chain uses TRBV25-1 with TRBJ1-1; D is perhaps TRBD1 (5 bases). The CDR3 DNA reads as TGTGCCAGCAGCCAAATAGGGGTATTCGATGAAGCTTTCTTT. Residues: CASSQIGVFDEAFF.